The present entry profiles one T cell receptor beta chain with its context. TCRdb keeps only in-frame clones here, not all; method: immunoSEQ multiplex PCR. The sample lists approximately 140,000 clones; 70% to 90% were seen once. This specimen comes from a study of identifying expanded T cells in peripheral blood. With 6 bases removed from V and 0 bases from J, the gap between germline ends came to 10 bases. CDR3 size: 13 residues. Germline loops: CDR1 SQVTM, CDR2 ANQGSEA. Specimen: blood. The TCR sequence derives from a person between 18 and 75 years old in good health. This chain links TRBV29-1 with TRBJ2-3; a weak D match, TRBD1 (6 bases). The CDR3 DNA reads TGCAGCGTCGGGACAACGAGCACAGATACGCAGTATTTT. Translated, it gives CSVGTTSTDTQYF.